This T cell receptor (beta chain) was identified during a study of T cell responses to AZD1222 COVID-19 vaccine. Repertoires were generated with immunoSEQ multiplex PCR, while TCRdb's copy carries only in-frame clones and drops some. The sample lists around 190,000 clones, around 94% occurring once. Germline CDR1 reads SGDLS; CDR2 reads YYNGEE. Unmatched junction bases numbered 2, after V lost 5 bases and J lost 3 bases. There are 14 residues in the CDR3. This chain links TRBV9 with TRBJ2-2; 9 bases align to TRBD1. This clonotype was obtained from an adult who received the AZD1222 COVID-19 vaccine. The source was peripheral blood, collected 28 days after the second AZD1222 dose. For the CDR3, the DNA is TGTGCCAGCAGGGGACAGGGCGACACCGGGGAGCTGTTTTTT. This codes for CASRGQGDTGELFF.